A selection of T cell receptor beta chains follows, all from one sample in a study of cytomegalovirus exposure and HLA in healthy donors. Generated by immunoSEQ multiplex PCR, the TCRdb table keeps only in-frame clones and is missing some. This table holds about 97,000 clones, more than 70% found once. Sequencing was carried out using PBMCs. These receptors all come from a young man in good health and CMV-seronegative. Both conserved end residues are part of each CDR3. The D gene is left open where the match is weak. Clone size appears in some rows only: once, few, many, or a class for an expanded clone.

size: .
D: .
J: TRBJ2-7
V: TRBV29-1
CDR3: CSVEAGQYPYEQYF
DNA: TGCAGCGTTGAGGCCGGACAGTATCCCTACGAGCAGTACTTC

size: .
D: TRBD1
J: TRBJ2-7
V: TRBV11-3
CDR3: CASSSRTGSQKQYF
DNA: TGTGCCAGCAGCTCCCGGACAGGGTCTCAAAAGCAGTACTTC

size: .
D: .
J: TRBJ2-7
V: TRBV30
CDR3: CAWSVSPGYEQYF
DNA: TGTGCCTGGAGTGTAAGCCCGGGCTACGAGCAGTACTTC

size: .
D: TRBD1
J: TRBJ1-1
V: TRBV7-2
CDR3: CASSKQGAGTEAFF
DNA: TGTGCCAGCAGCAAACAGGGGGCAGGGACTGAAGCTTTCTTT

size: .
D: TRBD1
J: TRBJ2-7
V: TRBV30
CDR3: CAWTGTGITYEQYF
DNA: TGTGCCTGGACTGGGACAGGGATTACCTACGAGCAGTACTTC

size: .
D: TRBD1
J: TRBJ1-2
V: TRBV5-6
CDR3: CASSLPQGAWSGYTF
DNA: TGTGCCAGCAGCTTGCCTCAGGGGGCTTGGTCGGGCTACACCTTC

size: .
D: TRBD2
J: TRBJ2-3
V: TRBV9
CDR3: CASSVGGAGSGTSGRMRTDTQYF
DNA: TGTGCCAGCAGCGTGGGAGGGGCGGGTTCCGGGACTAGCGGGAGAATGAGGACAGATACGCAGTATTTT

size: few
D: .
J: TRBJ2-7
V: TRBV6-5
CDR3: CASTDGLGAEQYF
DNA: TGTGCCAGCACGGATGGCTTGGGGGCCGAGCAGTACTTC

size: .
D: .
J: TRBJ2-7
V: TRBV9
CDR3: CASSVGADSSYEQYF
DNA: TGTGCCAGCAGCGTAGGAGCGGACAGCTCCTACGAGCAGTACTTC

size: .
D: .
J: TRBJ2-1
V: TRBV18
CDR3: CASSNGLRLSYNEQFF
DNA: TGTGCCAGCTCAAACGGACTCCGGCTCTCCTACAATGAGCAGTTCTTC

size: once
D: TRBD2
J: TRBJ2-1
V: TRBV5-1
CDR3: CASSLVAGHYNEQFF
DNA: TGCGCCAGCAGCTTGGTAGCGGGGCACTACAATGAGCAGTTCTTC

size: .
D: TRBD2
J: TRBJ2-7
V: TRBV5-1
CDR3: CASSPIPIAGGEQYF
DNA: TGCGCCAGCAGCCCGATACCTATAGCGGGAGGCGAGCAGTACTTC

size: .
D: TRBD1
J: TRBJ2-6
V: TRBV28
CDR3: CASSRTGTGANVLTF
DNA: TGTGCCAGCAGTAGGACAGGGACTGGGGCCAACGTCCTGACTTTC

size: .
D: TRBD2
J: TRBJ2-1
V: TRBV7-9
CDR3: CASSSGSGMSPNEQFF
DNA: TGTGCCAGCAGCTCAGGCAGCGGGATGTCTCCCAATGAGCAGTTCTTC

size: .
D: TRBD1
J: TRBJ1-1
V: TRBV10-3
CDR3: CAITSGTGEIGAFF
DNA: TGTGCCATCACGTCAGGGACAGGGGAGATCGGAGCTTTCTTT

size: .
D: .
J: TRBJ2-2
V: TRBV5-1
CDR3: CASFPTSPAGELFF
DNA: TGCGCCAGCTTCCCAACGTCCCCGGCCGGGGAGCTGTTTTTT

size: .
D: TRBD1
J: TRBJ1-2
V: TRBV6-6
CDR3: CASTGDRGFDGYTF
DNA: TGTGCCAGCACCGGGGACAGGGGCTTTGATGGCTACACCTTC

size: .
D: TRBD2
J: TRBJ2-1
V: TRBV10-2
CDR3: CASRPGTSLKDEQFF
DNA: TGCGCCAGCAGACCCGGGACTAGTTTGAAGGATGAGCAGTTCTTC

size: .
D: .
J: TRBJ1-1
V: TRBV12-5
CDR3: CASALGAANTEAFF
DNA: TGTGCTAGTGCCCTGGGGGCCGCGAACACTGAAGCTTTCTTT

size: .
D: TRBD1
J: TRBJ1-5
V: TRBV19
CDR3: CASSIGQGGNQPQHF
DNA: TGTGCCAGTAGTATTGGACAGGGTGGCAATCAGCCCCAGCATTTT

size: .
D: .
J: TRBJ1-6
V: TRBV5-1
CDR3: CASSLGFGTRNSPLHF
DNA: TGCGCCAGCAGCTTGGGTTTTGGGACACGGAATTCACCCCTCCACTTT

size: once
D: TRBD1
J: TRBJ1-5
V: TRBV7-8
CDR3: CASSLSRTGGQPQHF
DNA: TGTGCCAGCAGCTTAAGCCGGACAGGGGGTCAGCCCCAGCATTTT

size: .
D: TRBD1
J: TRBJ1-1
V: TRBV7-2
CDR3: CASSSSTGSGTEAFF
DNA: TGTGCCAGCAGCTCCTCGACAGGGTCAGGGACTGAAGCTTTCTTT

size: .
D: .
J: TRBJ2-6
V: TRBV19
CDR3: CASRTATGANVLTF
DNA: TGTGCCAGTAGGACAGCAACTGGGGCCAACGTCCTGACTTTC

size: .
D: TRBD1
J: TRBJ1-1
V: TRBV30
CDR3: CAWDQGAFPTEAFF
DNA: TGTGCCTGGGATCAGGGGGCGTTCCCCACTGAAGCTTTCTTT

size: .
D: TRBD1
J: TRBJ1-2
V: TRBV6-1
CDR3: CASSDGQGVYGYTF
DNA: TGTGCCAGCAGTGACGGACAGGGGGTCTATGGCTACACCTTC

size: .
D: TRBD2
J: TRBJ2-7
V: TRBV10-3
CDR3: CAIRGTSDPSSYEQYF
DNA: TGTGCCATCAGAGGGACTAGCGATCCGTCTTCCTACGAGCAGTACTTC

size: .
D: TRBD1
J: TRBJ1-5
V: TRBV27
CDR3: CASSFLGTGPIQPQHF
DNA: TGTGCCAGCAGTTTCCTCGGGACAGGCCCCATTCAGCCCCAGCATTTT

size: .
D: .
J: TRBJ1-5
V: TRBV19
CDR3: CASSITTGYQPQHF
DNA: TGTGCCAGTAGTATCACGACAGGCTATCAGCCCCAGCATTTT

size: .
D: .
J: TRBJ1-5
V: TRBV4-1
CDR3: CASSPIQGASQPQHF
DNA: TGCGCCAGCAGCCCTATACAAGGGGCCAGTCAGCCCCAGCATTTT

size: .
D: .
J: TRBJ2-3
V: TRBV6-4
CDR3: CASSNRLRAGRTDTQYF
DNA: TGTGCCAGCAGTAACCGGTTGAGGGCGGGGCGTACAGATACGCAGTATTTT

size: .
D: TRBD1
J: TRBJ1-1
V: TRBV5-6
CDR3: CASSFRQSRTGNQNTEAFF
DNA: TGTGCCAGCAGCTTTCGGCAGAGTAGGACAGGAAATCAGAACACTGAAGCTTTCTTT

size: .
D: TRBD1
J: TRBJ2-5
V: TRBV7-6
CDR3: CASSSPTGRETQYF
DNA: TGTGCCAGCAGCTCCCCGACAGGGAGAGAGACCCAGTACTTC

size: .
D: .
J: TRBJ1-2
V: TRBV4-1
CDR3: CASSQDRSAGNGYTF
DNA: TGCGCCAGCAGCCAAGATAGGTCGGCAGGGAATGGCTACACCTTC

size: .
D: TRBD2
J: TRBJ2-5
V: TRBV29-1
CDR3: CSVGGTSGDDGGTQYF
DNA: TGCAGCGTCGGCGGGACTAGCGGGGATGATGGTGGGACCCAGTACTTC

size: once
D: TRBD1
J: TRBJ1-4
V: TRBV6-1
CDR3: CASSESGTGGFYGEKLFF
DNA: TGTGCCAGCAGTGAGTCCGGGACAGGGGGATTTTATGGTGAAAAACTGTTTTTT

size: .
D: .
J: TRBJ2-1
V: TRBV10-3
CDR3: CAISESRNNEQFF
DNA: TGTGCCATCAGTGAGTCGAGAAACAATGAGCAGTTCTTC

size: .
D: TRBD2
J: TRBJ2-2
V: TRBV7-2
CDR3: CATGVTAGGTGELFF
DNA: TGTGCCACCGGCGTGACGGCGGGAGGGACCGGGGAGCTGTTTTTT

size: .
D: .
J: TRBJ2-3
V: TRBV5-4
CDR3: CASSLLDGTDTQYF
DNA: TGTGCCAGCAGCTTACTAGACGGCACAGATACGCAGTATTTT

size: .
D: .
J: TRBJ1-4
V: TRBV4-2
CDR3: CASSQEVTGKDEKLFF
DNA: TGTGCCAGCAGCCAAGAAGTAACAGGGAAGGATGAAAAACTGTTTTTT

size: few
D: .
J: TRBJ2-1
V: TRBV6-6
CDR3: CASSTVDVSYNEQFF
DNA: TGTGCCAGCAGTACGGTCGATGTCTCCTACAATGAGCAGTTCTTC

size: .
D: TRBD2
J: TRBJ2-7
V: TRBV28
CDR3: CASSSPSGGPYEQYF
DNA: TGTGCCAGCAGTTCCCCTAGCGGGGGCCCCTACGAGCAGTACTTC

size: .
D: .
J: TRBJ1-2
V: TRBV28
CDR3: CASSLVDYGYTF
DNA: TGTGCCAGCAGCCTTGTTGACTATGGCTACACCTTC

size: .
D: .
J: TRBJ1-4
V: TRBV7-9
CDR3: CASSPNREQGAEKLFF
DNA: TGTGCCAGCAGCCCTAACCGTGAACAGGGTGCTGAAAAACTGTTTTTT

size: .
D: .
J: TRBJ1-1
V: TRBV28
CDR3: CASSLRGDLGEAFF
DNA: TGTGCCAGCAGTTTACGGGGGGACCTAGGGGAAGCTTTCTTT

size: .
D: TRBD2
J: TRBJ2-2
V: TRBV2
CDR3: CASRAGTTVRGELFF
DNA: TGTGCCAGCAGAGCCGGGACTACAGTTAGGGGGGAGCTGTTTTTT

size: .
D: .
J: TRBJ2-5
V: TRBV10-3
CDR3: CAISNRQSQETQYF
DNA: TGTGCCATCAGTAACAGACAGTCCCAAGAGACCCAGTACTTC

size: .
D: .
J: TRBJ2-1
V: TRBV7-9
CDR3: CASNRPGSYNEQFF
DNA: TGTGCCAGCAACCGCCCGGGATCCTACAATGAGCAGTTCTTC

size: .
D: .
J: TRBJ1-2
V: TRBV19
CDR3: CASSMQGIDYGYTF
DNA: TGTGCCAGTAGTATGCAGGGGATCGACTATGGCTACACCTTC

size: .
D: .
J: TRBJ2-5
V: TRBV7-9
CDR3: CASSSTSRGETQYF
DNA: TGTGCCAGCAGCTCTACTAGCCGGGGGGAGACCCAGTACTTC

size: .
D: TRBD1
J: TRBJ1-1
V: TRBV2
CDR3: CAGGQGDTEAFF
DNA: TGTGCCGGCGGACAGGGGGACACTGAAGCTTTCTTT

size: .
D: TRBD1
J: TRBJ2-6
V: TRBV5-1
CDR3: CASSARGQPSSGANVLTF
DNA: TGCGCCAGCAGCGCTAGGGGGCAGCCGTCCTCTGGGGCCAACGTCCTGACTTTC

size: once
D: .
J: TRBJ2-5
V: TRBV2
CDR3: CASNQMSRETQYF
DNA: TGTGCCAGCAATCAAATGTCCCGGGAGACCCAGTACTTC

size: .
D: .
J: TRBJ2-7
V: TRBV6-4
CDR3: CASSDLRVELAGEQYF
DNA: TGTGCCAGCAGTGATCTAAGGGTTGAACTAGCCGGCGAGCAGTACTTC

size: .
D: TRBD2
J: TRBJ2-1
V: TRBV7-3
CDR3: CASSSTAGTNEQFF
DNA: TGTGCCAGCAGCTCAACAGCGGGAACGAATGAGCAGTTCTTC